The 5 T cell receptor beta chains below were found in one sample sequenced in a study of identical twins (dated by TCRdb to 2015 to 2016). The library was prepared using 5' RACE. Instrument on record: Illumina HiSeq 2000. TCRdb ran its own pipeline on the public reads, namely fastp trimming at Q25 and MiXCR clone calling, and kept in-frame beta chains. When rows share a CDR3 protein, they turn into one entry using the most common DNA and genes. The table for this sample lists 450,000 to 500,000 distinct CDR3 sequences; roughly an eighth of them were counted only once. The ten biggest clones cover about 0.97% of the sample. These data are also associated with another study on yellow fever vaccine responses in identical twins.

Sequencing was performed on CD4+ T cells sorted from blood. The receptors shown here come from a woman between 18 and 29 years old in good health.

This clonotype was observed a few times. The chain uses TRBV12-3 or TRBV12-4 and TRBJ2-7, with 7 bases identical to TRBD2. V lost 1 base to trimming and J lost 6 bases; unmatched junction nucleotides: 9. The CDR3 covers 15 residues. The CDR3 here is CASSLDGEGWGEQYF. The DNA of the CDR3 is TGTGCCAGCAGTTTAGACGGGGAGGGCTGGGGCGAGCAGTACTTC.

This chain uses TRBV6-5 with TRBJ1-4; D not certain. The germline CDR1 and CDR2 sequences are MNHEY and SVGAGI. V was trimmed by 0 bases and J by 0 bases, leaving 5 bases between them. The length of the CDR3 is 15 residues. This CDR3 is CASSYSGTTNEKLFF. For the CDR3, the DNA is TGTGCCAGCAGTTACTCTGGTACAACTAATGAAAAACTGTTTTTT.

This clonotype was counted only a few times. V usage is TRBV27 and J usage is TRBJ2-7; D uncertain. The CDR3 is made up of 22 amino acids. Trimming stripped 1 base from V and 2 bases from J, with 33 bases between. Looked up from germline, CDR1 is MNHEY and CDR2 is SMNVEV (reference sequence). The DNA for the CDR3 is TGTGCCAGCAGTTTATTCAGTTCGGCACAGCCAGTAAAGTTATCGGGCACCTACGAGCAGTACTTC. Its translation is CASSLFSSAQPVKLSGTYEQYF.

This clonotype was seen a few times. The gene calls are TRBV11-2 and TRBJ1-5, with D maybe TRBD1 (5 bases). The CDR3 has 14 amino acids. Germline-derived CDR1 and CDR2 are SGHAT and FQNNGV. Trimming removed 4 bases from V and 6 bases from J, with 13 bases in between. CDR3 bases: TGTGCCAGCAGCTCCAGGGCGGAGGGTCAGCCCCAGCATTTT. Translating it yields CASSSRAEGQPQHF.

The chain recombines TRBV5-6 with TRBJ2-5, with a possible D match to TRBD2 (5 bases). The CDR3 contains 14 residues. Between the trimmed V and J ends, which lost 4 bases and 10 bases, there was a span of 20 bases. Per germline, CDR1 SGHDT and CDR2 YYEEEE. The CDR3 protein is CASSPTGRGEGQYF. CDR3 DNA sequence: TGTGCCAGCAGCCCCACTGGCCGGGGAGAGGGCCAGTACTTC.